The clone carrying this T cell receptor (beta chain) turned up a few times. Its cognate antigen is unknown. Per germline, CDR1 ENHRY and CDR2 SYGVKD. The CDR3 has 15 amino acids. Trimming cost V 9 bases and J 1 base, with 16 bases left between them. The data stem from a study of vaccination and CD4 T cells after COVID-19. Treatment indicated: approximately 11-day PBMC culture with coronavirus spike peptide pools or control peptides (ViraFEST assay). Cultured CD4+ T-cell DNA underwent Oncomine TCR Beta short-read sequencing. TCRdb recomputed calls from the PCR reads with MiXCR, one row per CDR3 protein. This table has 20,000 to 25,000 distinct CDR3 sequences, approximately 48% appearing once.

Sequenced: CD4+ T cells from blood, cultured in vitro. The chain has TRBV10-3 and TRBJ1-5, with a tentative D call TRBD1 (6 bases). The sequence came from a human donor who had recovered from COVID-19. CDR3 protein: CAIYKQGESNQPQHF. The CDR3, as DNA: TGTGCCATTTACAAACAGGGTGAAAGCAATCAGCCCCAGCATTTT.